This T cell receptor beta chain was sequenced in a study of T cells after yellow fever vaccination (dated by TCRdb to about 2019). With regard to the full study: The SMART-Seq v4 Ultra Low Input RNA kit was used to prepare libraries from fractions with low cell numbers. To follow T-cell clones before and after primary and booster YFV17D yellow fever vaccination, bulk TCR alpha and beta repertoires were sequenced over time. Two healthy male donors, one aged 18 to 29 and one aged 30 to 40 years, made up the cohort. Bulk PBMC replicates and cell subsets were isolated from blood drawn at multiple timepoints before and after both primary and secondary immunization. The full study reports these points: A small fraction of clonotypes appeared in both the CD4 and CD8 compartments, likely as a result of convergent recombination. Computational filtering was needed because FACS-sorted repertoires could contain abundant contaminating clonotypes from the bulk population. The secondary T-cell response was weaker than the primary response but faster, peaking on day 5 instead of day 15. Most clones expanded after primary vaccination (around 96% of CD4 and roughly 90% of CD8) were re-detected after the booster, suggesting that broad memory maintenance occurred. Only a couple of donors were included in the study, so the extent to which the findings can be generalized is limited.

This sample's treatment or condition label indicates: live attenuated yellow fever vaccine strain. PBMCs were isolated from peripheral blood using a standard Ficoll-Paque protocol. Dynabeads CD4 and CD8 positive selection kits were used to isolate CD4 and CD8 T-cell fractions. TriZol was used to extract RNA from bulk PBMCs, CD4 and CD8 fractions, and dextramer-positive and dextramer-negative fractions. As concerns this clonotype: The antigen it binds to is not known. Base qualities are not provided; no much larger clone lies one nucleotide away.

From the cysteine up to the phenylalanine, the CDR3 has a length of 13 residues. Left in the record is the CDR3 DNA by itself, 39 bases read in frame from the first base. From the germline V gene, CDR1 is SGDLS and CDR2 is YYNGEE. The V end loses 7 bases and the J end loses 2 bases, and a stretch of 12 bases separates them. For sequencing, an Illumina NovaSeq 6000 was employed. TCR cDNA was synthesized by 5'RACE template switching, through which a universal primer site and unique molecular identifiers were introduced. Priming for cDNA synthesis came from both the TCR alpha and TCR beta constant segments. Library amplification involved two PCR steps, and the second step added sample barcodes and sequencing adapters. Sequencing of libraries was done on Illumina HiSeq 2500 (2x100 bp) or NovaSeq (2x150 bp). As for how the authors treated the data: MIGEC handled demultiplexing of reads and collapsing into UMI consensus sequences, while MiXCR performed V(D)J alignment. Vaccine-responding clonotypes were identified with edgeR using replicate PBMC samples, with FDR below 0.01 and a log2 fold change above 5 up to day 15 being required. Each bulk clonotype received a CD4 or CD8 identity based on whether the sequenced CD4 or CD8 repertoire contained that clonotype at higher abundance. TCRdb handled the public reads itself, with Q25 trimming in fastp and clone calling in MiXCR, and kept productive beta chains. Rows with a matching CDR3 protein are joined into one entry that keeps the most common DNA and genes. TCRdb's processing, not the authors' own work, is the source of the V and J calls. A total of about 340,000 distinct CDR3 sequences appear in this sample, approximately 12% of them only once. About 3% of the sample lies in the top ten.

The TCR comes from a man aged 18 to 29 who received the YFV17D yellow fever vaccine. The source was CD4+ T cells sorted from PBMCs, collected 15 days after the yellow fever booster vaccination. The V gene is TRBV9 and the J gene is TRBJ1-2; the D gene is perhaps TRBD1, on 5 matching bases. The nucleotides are TGTGCCAGCCTCGATCGGACAAACTATGGCTACACCTTC. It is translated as CASLDRTNYGYTF.